Given below is one T cell receptor beta chain in context. The table came from immunoSEQ multiplex PCR; TCRdb's copy has only in-frame clones and leaves some out. This sample carries some 70,000 clones, about 92% of them seen once, and the ten largest clones take approximately 0.49%. A Seattle source enrolled patients during active infection and followed them longitudinally. Germline lookup yields CDR1 SGDLS and CDR2 YYNGEE. V shed 3 bases, J shed 8 bases, and the junction held 3 bases outside the gene matches. This CDR3 contains 15 residues. These data come from a study of blood T cell repertoires in COVID-19. As for the study in general: Sources were T cells, B-cell-depleted T cells, or PBMCs; the material itself was cDNA or gDNA.

V usage is TRBV9 and J usage is TRBJ2-1, with 15 bases that match TRBD2. This sequence was found in a man in his fifties or sixties with COVID-19, enrolled during active disease. The sequenced material came from peripheral blood. The CDR3: CASSAGTSGRYEQFF. The CDR3 coding sequence is TGTGCCAGCAGCGCCGGGACTAGCGGGAGGTATGAGCAGTTCTTC.